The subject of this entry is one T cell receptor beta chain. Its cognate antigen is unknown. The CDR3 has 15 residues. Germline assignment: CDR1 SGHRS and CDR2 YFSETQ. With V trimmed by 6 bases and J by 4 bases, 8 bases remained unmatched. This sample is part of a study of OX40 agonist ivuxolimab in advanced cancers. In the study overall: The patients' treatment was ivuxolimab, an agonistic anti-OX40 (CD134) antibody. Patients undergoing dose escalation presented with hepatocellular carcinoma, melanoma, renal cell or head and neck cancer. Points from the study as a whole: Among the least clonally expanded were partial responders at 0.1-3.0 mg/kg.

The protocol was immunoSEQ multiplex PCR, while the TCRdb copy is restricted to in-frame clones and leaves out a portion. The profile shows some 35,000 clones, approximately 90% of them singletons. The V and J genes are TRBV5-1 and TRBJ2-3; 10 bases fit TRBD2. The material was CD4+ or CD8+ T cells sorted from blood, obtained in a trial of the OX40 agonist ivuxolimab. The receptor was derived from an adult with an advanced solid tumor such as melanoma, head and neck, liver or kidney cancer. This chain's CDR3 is CASIPGLAFPDTQYF. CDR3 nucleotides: TGCGCCAGCATACCGGGACTAGCGTTTCCAGATACGCAGTATTTT.